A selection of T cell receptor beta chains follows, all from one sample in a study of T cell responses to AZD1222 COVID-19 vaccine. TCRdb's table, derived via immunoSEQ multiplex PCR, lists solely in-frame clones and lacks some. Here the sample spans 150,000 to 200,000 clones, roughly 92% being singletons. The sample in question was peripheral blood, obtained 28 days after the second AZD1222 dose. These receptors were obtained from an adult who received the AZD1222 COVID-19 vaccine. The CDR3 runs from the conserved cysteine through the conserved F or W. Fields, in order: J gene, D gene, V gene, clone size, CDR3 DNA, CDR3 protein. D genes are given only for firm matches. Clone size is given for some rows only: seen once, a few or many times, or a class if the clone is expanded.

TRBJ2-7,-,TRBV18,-,TGTGCCAGCTCCCCCGGACAGACCCACGAGCAGTACTTC,CASSPGQTHEQYF
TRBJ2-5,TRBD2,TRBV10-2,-,TGCGCCAGCAGACTAGCGGGAGCCCAAGAGACCCAGTACTTC,CASRLAGAQETQYF
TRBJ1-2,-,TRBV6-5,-,TGTGCCAGCAAGGCGGGAGAAACTAACTATGGCTACACCTTC,CASKAGETNYGYTF
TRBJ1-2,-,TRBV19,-,TGTGCCAGTAGTAGGAGACAGACTAACTATGGCTACACCTTC,CASSRRQTNYGYTF
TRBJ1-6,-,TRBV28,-,TGTGCCAGCGGGGCCGGGAGCCCAAATTCACCCCTCCACTTT,CASGAGSPNSPLHF
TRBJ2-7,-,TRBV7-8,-,TGTGCCAGCAGCTACTCTGACAGGTTCAGCGAGCAGTACTTC,CASSYSDRFSEQYF
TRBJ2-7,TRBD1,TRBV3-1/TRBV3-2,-,TGTGCCAGCAGCCACCGGGCCCAGGGGGCGCGCAACGAGCAGTACTTC,CASSHRAQGARNEQYF
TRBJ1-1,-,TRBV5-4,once,TGTGCCAGCAGCTCAGGGGACACTGAAGCTTTCTTT,CASSSGDTEAFF
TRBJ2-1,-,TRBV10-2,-,TGCGCCAGCAGTGACGGTCTGAAGGGACGCTACAATGAGCAGTTCTTC,CASSDGLKGRYNEQFF
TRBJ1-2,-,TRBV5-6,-,TGTGCCAGCAGCTTCCCGACCCTGCCCTATGGCTACACCTTC,CASSFPTLPYGYTF
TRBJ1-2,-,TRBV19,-,TGTGCCAGTAGTAGCGGAGCGCGAGGAAATGTGGGCTACACCTTC,CASSSGARGNVGYTF
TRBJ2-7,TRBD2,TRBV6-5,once,TGTGCCAGCAGTACTAGCGGGGGCTACTCCTACGAGCAGTACTTC,CASSTSGGYSYEQYF
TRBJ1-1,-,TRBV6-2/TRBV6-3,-,TGTGCCAGCAGCGAGGGAAGGTACACTGAAGCTTTCTTT,CASSEGRYTEAFF
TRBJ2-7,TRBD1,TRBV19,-,TGTGCCAGTAGTACACGCACCGGGACAGGGATCTACGAGCAGTACTTC,CASSTRTGTGIYEQYF
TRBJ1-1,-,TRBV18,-,TGTGCCAGCTCACTTGATGAAAGGGTAGACGCTTTCTTT,CASSLDERVDAFF
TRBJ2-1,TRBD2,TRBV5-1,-,TGCGCCAGCACCCAAGCGGGAGAGGGTTACAATGAGCAGTTCTTC,CASTQAGEGYNEQFF